These T cell receptor beta chains were read from a single sample in a study of T cell responses to AZD1222 COVID-19 vaccine. Profiling relied on immunoSEQ multiplex PCR, and the TCRdb table lists in-frame clones only, not all of them. Of about 96,000 clones detected, 70% to 90% appear once; the ten largest clones hold roughly 1.5%. This sample comprised peripheral blood, obtained on day 0 of AZD1222 vaccination. The receptors here all came from an adult in good health. The CDR3 runs from the conserved cysteine through the conserved F or W. A D gene is named only where the DNA matches it firmly. Size is stated for part of the rows, as once, few or many counts, or as a class when the clone is expanded.

j_gene,v_gene,d_gene,abundance,CDR3nt,CDR3aa
TRBJ2-7,TRBV7-9,NA,NA,TGTGCCAGCAGCTTCGCTTCCTCTCACGAGCAGTACTTC,CASSFASSHEQYF
TRBJ2-1,TRBV5-1,TRBD2,NA,TGCGCCAGCAGCTGGGAAGCGGGGGAGCCCTACAATGAGCAGTTCTTC,CASSWEAGEPYNEQFF
TRBJ2-7,TRBV3-1/TRBV3-2,TRBD1,NA,TGTGCCAGCAGCCAAGCGGACAGGCCTATGTTGGAGCAGTACTTC,CASSQADRPMLEQYF
TRBJ1-1,TRBV12-5,NA,once,TGTGCTAGTGGTTTGGTTTATAAACCCATGAACACTGAAGCTTTCTTT,CASGLVYKPMNTEAFF
TRBJ1-2,TRBV19,NA,NA,TGTGCCAGTAGTGGAGGGGGAGACTATGGCTACACCTTC,CASSGGGDYGYTF
TRBJ2-2,TRBV23-1,NA,NA,TGCGCCAGCAGACGGTGGTCCGGGGAGCTGTTTTTT,CASRRWSGELFF
TRBJ1-2,TRBV7-9,TRBD1,NA,TGTGCCAGCAGCTTAGAGGGACAGCTAAACTATGGCTACACCTTC,CASSLEGQLNYGYTF
TRBJ2-1,TRBV28,NA,once,TGTGCCAGCAGTTTAAATGAAGTGGGCAATGAGCAGTTCTTC,CASSLNEVGNEQFF
TRBJ1-3,TRBV10-3,NA,NA,TGTGCCATCAGTGAGGGACAGAGCTACTCTGGAAACACCATATATTTT,CAISEGQSYSGNTIYF
TRBJ2-7,TRBV10-3,TRBD1,once,TGTGCCGCCAGCGGACAGGGGGCGAACAAGCAGTACTTC,CAASGQGANKQYF
TRBJ2-2,TRBV5-1,TRBD1,NA,TGCGCCAGCGGCCTCAGGGGGCTCACGAACACCGGGGAGCTGTTTTTT,CASGLRGLTNTGELFF
TRBJ1-6,TRBV7-3,TRBD1,NA,TGTGCCAGCAGCATCGCAGGGGGCGCAAATTCACCCCTCCACTTT,CASSIAGGANSPLHF
TRBJ2-3,TRBV5-4,TRBD1,NA,TGTGCCAGCAGCGCACCGACAGGGTTGGATACGCAGTATTTT,CASSAPTGLDTQYF
TRBJ2-7,TRBV4-3,NA,NA,TGCGCCAGCAGCCAAGAGGTGGGCGAGCAGTACTTC,CASSQEVGEQYF
TRBJ2-1,TRBV3-1/TRBV3-2,TRBD1,NA,TGTGCCAGCAGCCAATCGACAGGGAGTGGCTACAATGAGCAGTTCTTC,CASSQSTGSGYNEQFF
TRBJ1-1,TRBV28,NA,NA,TGTGCCAGCAGTTTGCTGGGGGCGAAGGACACTGAAGCTTTCTTT,CASSLLGAKDTEAFF
TRBJ1-2,TRBV19,TRBD1,NA,TGTGCCAGTAGCGCCGGGACAGGTTATGGCTACACCTTC,CASSAGTGYGYTF
TRBJ2-7,TRBV19,NA,NA,TGTGCCAGTAGTATCGTAACGTCCGAAGGGGAGCAGTACTTC,CASSIVTSEGEQYF
TRBJ2-3,TRBV4-2,NA,NA,TGTGCCAGCAGCCAAGATGCCCCGCGCACAGATACGCAGTATTTT,CASSQDAPRTDTQYF
TRBJ1-2,TRBV4-2,NA,few,TGTGCCAGCAGCCCGGGGCCGAATGCTAACTATGGCTACACCTTC,CASSPGPNANYGYTF
TRBJ2-3,TRBV5-1,NA,NA,TGCGCCAGCAGCTTGGAGGGTCGGCAGGGCTCAGATACGCAGTATTTT,CASSLEGRQGSDTQYF
TRBJ1-1,TRBV7-3,NA,NA,TGTGCCAGCAGCTCGGGACAACTGAACACTGAAGCTTTCTTT,CASSSGQLNTEAFF
TRBJ2-1,TRBV28,NA,NA,TGTGCCAGCAGTCACAGTCTCGATGAGCAGTTCTTC,CASSHSLDEQFF
TRBJ1-2,TRBV5-1,NA,NA,TGCGCCACCAGGGAGGGAGGTAGCCGGGGCTACACCTTC,CATREGGSRGYTF
TRBJ1-5,TRBV6-5,TRBD1,NA,TGTGCCAGCAGCCCGGACAGGGCGGGAAGACAGCCCCAGCATTTT,CASSPDRAGRQPQHF
TRBJ2-7,TRBV18,NA,NA,TGTGCCAGCTCACCAGGGTTGGCTAACTCCTACGAGCAGTACTTC,CASSPGLANSYEQYF
TRBJ2-3,TRBV7-3,TRBD2,NA,TGTGCCAGCAGCCCCGCGGGGGGCCTTCTCACAGATACGCAGTATTTT,CASSPAGGLLTDTQYF
TRBJ1-4,TRBV30,NA,NA,TGTGCCTGGAAGGGTGGCGGGGATGAAAAACTGTTTTTT,CAWKGGGDEKLFF
TRBJ1-1,TRBV6-5,NA,few,TGTGCCAGCAGTTACTCGGGACCATCCTGGGGAACTGAAGCTTTCTTT,CASSYSGPSWGTEAFF
TRBJ2-1,TRBV5-8,NA,NA,TGTGCCAGCAGCCGATCTGGGGACTCCTACAATGAGCAGTTCTTC,CASSRSGDSYNEQFF
TRBJ1-4,TRBV7-8,NA,NA,TGTGCCAGCAGCGAATCCCGGGCGGAGGAAAAACTGTTTTTT,CASSESRAEEKLFF
TRBJ1-6,TRBV7-2,NA,NA,TGTGCCAGCAGCTTAGCGCGAACCCATTCACCCCTCCACTTT,CASSLARTHSPLHF
TRBJ2-2,TRBV28,NA,once,TGTGCCAGCAGAACGGGCCAATCCACCGGGGAGCTGTTTTTT,CASRTGQSTGELFF
TRBJ1-2,TRBV29-1,NA,NA,TGCAGCGTTGATCAGGGAGGCTACACCTTC,CSVDQGGYTF
TRBJ1-3,TRBV7-8,NA,NA,TGTGCCAGCAGCTTAGACGGGTACTCTGGAAACACCATATATTTT,CASSLDGYSGNTIYF
TRBJ1-2,TRBV30,NA,NA,TGTGCCTGGACCGGGGGGGGCAGGGGCTACACCTTC,CAWTGGGRGYTF
TRBJ1-6,TRBV7-8,NA,NA,TGTGCCAGCAGACTACAGGGTCGGTATTCACCCCTCCACTTT,CASRLQGRYSPLHF
TRBJ2-1,TRBV27,TRBD2,NA,TGTGCCAGCAGTTTGCGGGGGGAGAGCGCCAATGAGCAGTTCTTC,CASSLRGESANEQFF
TRBJ1-1,TRBV19,NA,NA,TGTGCCAGTGGCGCGACAATGAACACTGAAGCTTTCTTT,CASGATMNTEAFF
TRBJ2-7,TRBV9,NA,NA,TGTGCCAGCAGCCCGACGGGGGCCTCCTACGAGCAGTACTTC,CASSPTGASYEQYF
TRBJ1-1,TRBV5-8,NA,few,TGTGCCAGCAGCTTGATTGCCGGTGCCAGGAAGAACACTGAAGCTTTCTTT,CASSLIAGARKNTEAFF
TRBJ1-1,TRBV6-5,NA,NA,TGTGCCACCCATAGGGGGGGGATTGTGAACACTGAAGCTTTCTTT,CATHRGGIVNTEAFF
TRBJ1-2,TRBV28,NA,NA,TGTGCCAGCAGTTTAACGAAACGACCCCCGGAGTTTAGTAGCCTTCCAAACTATGGCTACACCTTC,CASSLTKRPPEFSSLPNYGYTF
TRBJ2-1,TRBV19,NA,few,TGTGCCAGTAGTATCCAGCTGTACAATGAGCAGTTCTTC,CASSIQLYNEQFF
TRBJ2-7,TRBV28,NA,once,TGTGCCAGCAGTTCCGACAGATTCTACGAGCAGTACTTC,CASSSDRFYEQYF
TRBJ2-5,TRBV9,NA,NA,TGTGCCAGCAGCCTGGCGTGGGGGGCAGGAGAGACCCAGTACTTC,CASSLAWGAGETQYF
TRBJ1-5,TRBV2,NA,NA,TGTGCCAGCAGCGGGACTTCTGCGGCCAATCAGCCCCAGCATTTT,CASSGTSAANQPQHF
TRBJ2-7,TRBV11-3,TRBD1,NA,TGTGCCAGCATCTTCGGGACAGACCAACTTCCCTACGAGCAGTACTTC,CASIFGTDQLPYEQYF
TRBJ1-3,TRBV28,NA,NA,TGTGCCAGCAGTTTATTGGCGGGGCTCCGGAACACCATATATTTT,CASSLLAGLRNTIYF
TRBJ1-1,TRBV5-4,TRBD1,NA,TGTGCCAGCAGCGCCGGACAGGGGGGAATCACTGAAGCTTTCTTT,CASSAGQGGITEAFF
TRBJ2-5,TRBV2,NA,NA,TGTGCCAGCAGAAGGCTTTCTCAAGAGACCCAGTACTTC,CASRRLSQETQYF
TRBJ2-5,TRBV2,TRBD2,once,TGTGCCAGCAGTGGGGCTAGCGGGGGGGCTGAGACCCAGTACTTC,CASSGASGGAETQYF
TRBJ1-1,TRBV5-1,NA,NA,TGCGCCAGCAGCTTGGCCCTCGGAGCGGCTGGGGAGTACACTGAAGCTTTCTTT,CASSLALGAAGEYTEAFF
TRBJ1-5,TRBV5-1,TRBD1,NA,TGCGCCAGCAGCTTGGGCCGGGACAGGTATCAGCCCCAGCATTTT,CASSLGRDRYQPQHF
TRBJ1-6,TRBV28,NA,NA,TGTGCCAGCAGTTTGCGGCTTAACGACCGTTCACCCCTCCACTTT,CASSLRLNDRSPLHF
TRBJ1-2,TRBV10-1,NA,NA,TGCGCCAGCAGCCCTCCTGGGTATGGCTATGGCTACACCTTC,CASSPPGYGYGYTF
TRBJ1-6,TRBV5-4,NA,NA,TGTGCCAGCAGCTTGGATAATTCACCCCTCCACTTT,CASSLDNSPLHF
TRBJ2-7,TRBV27,TRBD1,NA,TGTGCCAGCAGTTTATGGACGGACAGGGCGGACTACGAGCAGTACTTC,CASSLWTDRADYEQYF
TRBJ1-2,TRBV19,NA,few,TGTGCCAGTAGTATATTCGGCGGTAACTATGGCTACACCTTC,CASSIFGGNYGYTF
TRBJ2-1,TRBV11-2,NA,NA,TGTGCCAGCAGCTTAGATATAGGGTCGAATGAGCAGTTCTTC,CASSLDIGSNEQFF